The TCR beta chain described here comes from a study of regulatory T cells in long-lasting Graves disease. Germline V gives CDR1 DFQATT, CDR2 SNEGSKA (reference sequence). The CDR3 has 13 amino acids. The V gene lost 5 bases and the J gene lost 10 bases, with 15 bases spanning the gap. HTBI primers from iRepertoire and Arm-PCR of CDR3 regions yielded the TCR beta libraries. In TCRdb, the multiplex PCR reads were re-called with MiXCR into one record per CDR3 protein. The sample gives about 420,000 distinct CDR3 sequences, roughly 15% of which show up once; about 25% is in the top ten. Time point of the sample: newly diagnosed GD, antithyroid drugs for less than 3 months. PBMC-derived RNA was used for the TCR library. This sample also appeared in a second study, on T cells in Graves' hyperthyroidism and ophthalmopathy.

The clonotype comes from a woman between 18 and 29 years old with Graves disease. This chain connects TRBV20-1 to TRBJ1-6, with a tentative D call TRBD1 (5 bases). The material sequenced was peripheral blood mononuclear cells (PBMCs), taken at new diagnosis, from a patient treated with antithyroid drugs. In DNA form, the CDR3 reads TGCAGTGCTCCCGGGACCGCTGACTCACCCCTCCACTTT. As protein: CSAPGTADSPLHF.